This TCR beta chain was sequenced during a study of post-analysis software for immune sequencing data. Whole-study context: Recorded disease courses covered relapsing-remitting, secondary progressive and progressive-relapsing multiple sclerosis. Some patients had no subtype annotation.

The authors incorporated unique molecular identifiers into the TCR beta cDNA libraries. Some 500,000 cDNA molecules were recovered from an input of roughly 0.85 to 10 million T cells. TCRdb re-called the PCR reads through MiXCR, storing one row per CDR3 protein. The sample lists 160,000 or so distinct CDR3 sequences, about 34% seen once, with around 30% in the top ten. Whole-study findings and limits: Higher frequency in patients than in controls was seen for roughly five TRBV segments, with TRBV5-6, TRBV5-1 and TRBV20-1 among them. Relative to controls, patients with multiple sclerosis showed significantly lower normalized Chao1 diversity.

A word on this clonotype: Its antigen remains unidentified.

CDR1 is MNHNS and CDR2 is SASEGT in the germline V gene. The CDR3 is made up of 19 amino acids. Losses at the gene ends were 11 bases for V and 4 bases for J; bases not matched to a gene: 25. The material sequenced was blood, taken after autologous hematopoietic stem cell transplantation. The rearrangement uses TRBV6-1 and TRBJ2-4; 8 nucleotides match TRBD2. The receptor's source is a girl aged 10-17 years with multiple sclerosis. The CDR3 DNA reads TGTGCCGGCACCCCCACGGCTATTAGCTGGGAGCGGGGGAAAAACATTCAGTACTTC. Translating it yields CAGTPTAISWERGKNIQYF.